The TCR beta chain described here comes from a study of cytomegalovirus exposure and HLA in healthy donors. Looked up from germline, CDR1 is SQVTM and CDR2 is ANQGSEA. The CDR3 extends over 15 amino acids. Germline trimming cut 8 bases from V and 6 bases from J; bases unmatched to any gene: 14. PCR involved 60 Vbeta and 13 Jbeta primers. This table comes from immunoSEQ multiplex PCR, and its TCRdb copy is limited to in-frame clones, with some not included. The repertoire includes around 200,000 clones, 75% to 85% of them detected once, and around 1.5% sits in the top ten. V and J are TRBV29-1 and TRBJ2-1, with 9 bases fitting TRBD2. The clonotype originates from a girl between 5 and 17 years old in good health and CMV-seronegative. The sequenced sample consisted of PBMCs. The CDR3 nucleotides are TGCAGCCCACGGCTTTTAGCGGGGGCCCTCAATGAGCAGTTCTTC. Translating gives CSPRLLAGALNEQFF.